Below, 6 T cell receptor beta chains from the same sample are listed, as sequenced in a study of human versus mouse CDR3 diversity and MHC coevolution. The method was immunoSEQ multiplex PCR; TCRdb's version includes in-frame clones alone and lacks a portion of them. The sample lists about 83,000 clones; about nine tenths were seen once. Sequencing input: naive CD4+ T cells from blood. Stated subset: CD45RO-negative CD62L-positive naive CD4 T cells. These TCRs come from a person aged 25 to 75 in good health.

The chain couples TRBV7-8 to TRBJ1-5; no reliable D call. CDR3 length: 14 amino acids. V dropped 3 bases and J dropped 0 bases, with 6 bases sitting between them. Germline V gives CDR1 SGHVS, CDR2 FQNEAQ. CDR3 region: CASSLVDSNQPQHF. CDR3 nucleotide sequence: TGTGCCAGCAGCTTGGTAGATAGCAATCAGCCCCAGCATTTT.

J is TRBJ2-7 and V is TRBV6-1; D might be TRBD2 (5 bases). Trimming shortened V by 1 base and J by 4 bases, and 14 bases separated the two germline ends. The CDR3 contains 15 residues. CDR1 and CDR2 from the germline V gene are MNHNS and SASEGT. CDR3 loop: CASSEVTASSYEQYF. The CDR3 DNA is TGTGCCAGCAGTGAAGTTACAGCTAGCTCTTACGAGCAGTACTTC.

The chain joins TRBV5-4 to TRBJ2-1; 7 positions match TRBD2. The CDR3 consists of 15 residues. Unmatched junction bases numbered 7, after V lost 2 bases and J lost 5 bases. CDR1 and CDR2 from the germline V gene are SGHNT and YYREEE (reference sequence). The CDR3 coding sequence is TGTGCCAGCAGCTTTATGGGGGGGACCAACAATGAGCAGTTCTTC. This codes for CASSFMGGTNNEQFF.

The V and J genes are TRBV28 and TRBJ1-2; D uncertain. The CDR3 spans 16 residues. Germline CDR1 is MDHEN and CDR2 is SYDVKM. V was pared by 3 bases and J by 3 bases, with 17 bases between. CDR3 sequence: CASSLFLRALDYGYTF. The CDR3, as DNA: TGTGCCAGCAGTTTGTTTTTGCGGGCGCTAGACTATGGCTACACCTTC.

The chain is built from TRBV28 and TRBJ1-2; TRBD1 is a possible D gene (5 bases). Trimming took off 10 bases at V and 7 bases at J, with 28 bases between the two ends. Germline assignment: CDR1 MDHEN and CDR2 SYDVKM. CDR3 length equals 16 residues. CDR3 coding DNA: TGTGCCACGAGCGACCCTGGCATTGGGGGGGTGGGTGGCTACACCTTC. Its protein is CATSDPGIGGVGGYTF.

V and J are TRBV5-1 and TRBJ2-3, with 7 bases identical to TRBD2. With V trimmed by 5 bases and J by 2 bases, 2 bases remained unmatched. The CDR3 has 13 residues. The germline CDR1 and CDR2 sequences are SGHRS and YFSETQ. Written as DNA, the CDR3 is TGCGCCAGCAGGGCGGGAGTCACAGATACGCAGTATTTT. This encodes CASRAGVTDTQYF.